This T cell receptor beta chain was sequenced during a study of blood T cells in healthy people across ages (dated by TCRdb to the mid-2010s). Describing the broader study: In model experiments, template switching captured roughly one uniquely barcoded TCR beta cDNA molecule for every two T cells. The study measured age-related changes in TCR beta repertoire diversity using deep sequencing normalized with unique cDNA molecular identifiers. Four age groups were formed from the donors: young (average approximately 15 years), middle-aged (around 39), aged (62) and long-lived (roughly 81). To avoid experimental bias, donors of different ages were spread randomly across the sequencing lanes. For two donors (one aged 18 to 30 and one aged 80 or older), the study analyzed two additional independent replicas of 1 million unique cDNA reads from the same blood draw.

Paper-wide results and their limitations: Observed TCR beta diversity per million T cells fell roughly linearly with age, and a significant reduction was already apparent by age roughly 40. The CMV infection status of donors was not known, potentially confounding age-related changes in expanded clonotypes. Observed TCR beta diversity correlated strongly with the percentage of naive T cells measured by flow cytometry. Total diversity estimates from one million sequenced T cells were considered lower bounds and underestimates. Conclusive comparison of naive and antigen-experienced compartments was prevented by the profiling of bulk unsorted PBMCs. The long-lived group showed more naive CD4+ T cells, fewer expanded clones and increased TCR diversity than the aged group, suggesting age selection.

Of note for this clonotype: What antigen it recognizes has not been identified. At one end the junction does not follow the germline gene, possibly because of a read error.

Systemically healthy Caucasian individuals from Russia, 35 to 50 in total and aged roughly 6 to 100 years, were included as donors. About 9.1 milliliters of peripheral blood were collected from each donor into EDTA-treated Vacutainer tubes. Ficoll-Paque density-gradient centrifugation was used to isolate PBMCs, with at least 6 million per sample. Total RNA, at least 5 micrograms per sample, was extracted from PBMCs with Trizol reagent. For every donor, an aliquot of PBMCs went through flow cytometry to measure the percentages of naive CD45RAhigh/CD27high T cells. The library was made by 5' RACE. For sequencing, an Illumina HiSeq 2500 was employed. A second about 7 to 12 cycle PCR used a sample-barcoded 5' primer and a J-beta primer mix. Each TCR beta cDNA molecule received a unique molecular identifier from a template-switch 5' adaptor carrying 12 random nucleotides. Each sample yielded at least 3 million CDR3-containing paired-end reads. All of the RNA was converted into first-strand cDNA using the Mint cDNA synthesis kit, with a TRBC-specific oligonucleotide serving as the primer. All cDNA was treated with uracil-DNA glycosylase and then went through a first 18-cycle PCR with the universal primers M1SS and BC2_uni_R. In the authors' own workflow: For normalization, 1 million high-quality reads were randomly selected from each sample, with every read carrying a distinct molecular identifier. Instead of being binned into consensus sequences, reads with shared molecular identifiers were discarded. MiTCR, run with a Q25 quality threshold and the strictest error-elimination algorithm, handled CDR3 identification, clonotype clustering and error correction. A nonparametric unseen species model using Euler transformation provided a lower-bound estimate of total TCR beta diversity. TCRdb took the public reads, trimmed them with fastp at Q25, ran MiXCR for clone calling and kept in-frame beta chains. Entries are consolidated by CDR3 protein sequence, retaining the most common genes and DNA. The V and J calls here are based on TCRdb, not the publication. This sample lists under 2 million distinct CDR3 sequences; about 31% were detected once. In total, the top ten clones hold around 11% of the sample.

The germline V gene supplies CDR1 MGHRA and CDR2 YSYEKL. From the cysteine through the phenylalanine, the CDR3 covers 16 amino acids. CDR3 DNA is the only sequence kept; it has 48 bases, read in frame from the first base. The sequence is built from TRBV4-1 and TRBJ1-1; no D gene can be assigned with confidence. The clonotype comes from a woman in her twenties or thirties in good health. Sequencing input: blood. CDR3 region: CASSQVDYSPNPEAFF. At the DNA level, the sequence is TGCGCCAGCAGCCAAGTCGATTACAGCCCGAACCCTGAAGCTTTCTTT.